A single sample is the source of the 2 T cell receptor beta chains below, sequenced in a study of OX40 agonist ivuxolimab in advanced cancers. Produced via immunoSEQ multiplex PCR; TCRdb's table is partial and in-frame only. The sample records around 31,000 clones, over 75% being singletons. The material was CD4+ or CD8+ T cells sorted from blood, obtained in a trial of the OX40 agonist ivuxolimab. Every receptor here comes from an adult with an advanced solid tumor such as melanoma, head and neck, liver or kidney cancer.

The chain recombines TRBV5-4 with TRBJ1-5; a possible D gene is TRBD1 (5 bases). Germline V gene sequence: CDR1 SGHNT, CDR2 YYREEE (reference sequence). With 3 bases removed from V and 0 bases from J, the gap between germline ends came to 10 bases. CDR3 size: 15 residues. The CDR3 DNA is TGTGCCAGCAGCTCGGACACCGATAGCAATCAGCCCCAGCATTTT. This encodes CASSSDTDSNQPQHF.

V and J are TRBV19 and TRBJ1-5; no clear D. Trimming took off 1 base at V and 3 bases at J, with 16 bases between the two ends. The CDR3 spans 17 residues. Per germline, CDR1 LNHDA and CDR2 SQIVND (reference sequence). This CDR3 reads CASSIASGKLYNQPQHF. In nucleotides, the CDR3 is TGTGCCAGTAGTATAGCTTCCGGAAAATTATACAATCAGCCCCAGCATTTT.